What follows are 22 T cell receptor beta chains derived from one specimen sequenced in a study of molecular identifiers for immune sequencing clone quantification. MiXCR was run by TCRdb on the PCR reads, yielding one entry per CDR3 protein. The sample lists 460,000 or so distinct CDR3 sequences, over 20% occurring once. The sample was naive CD8+ T cells from blood, with Jurkat cell RNA spiked in. Subset indicated: FACS-sorted CD8+CD4-CCR7+CD45RA+ naive T cells. The origin of the receptors is a human donor in good health. Some libraries in this study had Jurkat cell RNA spiked in.

This clonotype was recorded many times. The gene calls are TRBV19 and TRBJ2-7; D may be TRBD1 (6 bases). The CDR3 is 15 residues long. Trimming cost V 3 bases and J 1 base, with 13 bases left between them. Germline V gene lookup returns CDR1 LNHDA and CDR2 SQIVND (reference sequence). In nucleotides, the CDR3 is TGTGCCAGTAGTATGGGGGCAGGCCTTTCCTACGAGCAGTACTTC. This encodes CASSMGAGLSYEQYF.

To note about this clonotype: A read error may account for a junction end that differs from germline. This sequence joins TRBV6-5 and TRBJ2-7, with 7 bases fitting TRBD1. The germline CDR1 and CDR2 sequences are MNHEY and SVGAGI. The CDR3 contains 13 residues. The CDR3 sequence is CASSPTGVHEQCF. The CDR3 coding sequence is TGCGCCAGCAGCCCCACAGGGGTCCACGAGCAGTGCTTC.

The CDR3 DNA sequence: TGTGCCAGCAGTAAGGGACAGGGGGACCGAGAGACCCAGTACTTC. Amino acids: CASSKGQGDRETQYF. The V gene is TRBV25-1, the J gene TRBJ2-5; TRBD1 matches at 11 bases. CDR3 length: 15 amino acids. Losses at the gene ends were 5 bases for V and 4 bases for J; bases not matched to a gene: 6. Germline lookup yields CDR1 MGHDK and CDR2 SYGVNS. The full variable domain, completed using reference TRBV25-1 and TRBJ2-5, is EADIYQTPRYLVIGTGKKITLECSQTMGHDKMYWYQQDPGMELHLIHYSYGVNSTEKGDLSSESTVSRIRTEHFPLTLESARPSHTSQYLCASSKGQGDRETQYFGPGTRLLVL.

This clonotype was recorded many times. The chain recombines TRBV4-3 with TRBJ2-2; D is ambiguous. Between the trimmed V and J ends, which lost 0 bases and 3 bases, there was a span of 8 bases. The length of the CDR3 is 15 residues. Germline-derived CDR1 and CDR2 are LGHNA and YSLEER. CDR3 DNA sequence: TGCGCCAGCAGCCAAGATGTTCCGGACACCGGGGAGCTGTTTTTT. Its translation: CASSQDVPDTGELFF.

This clonotype was found many times. This chain joins TRBV9 and TRBJ2-3; 12 bases line up with TRBD2. Germline lookup yields CDR1 SGDLS and CDR2 YYNGEE. The CDR3 has 16 residues. The V and J ends lost 2 bases and 4 bases, in that order; junction bases with no gene match: 5. The CDR3 coding sequence is TGTGCCAGCAGCGTGCCACTAGCGGGAGGACCAGATACGCAGTATTTT. Translating gives CASSVPLAGGPDTQYF.

The V and J genes are TRBV19 and TRBJ2-1; TRBD2 aligns across 12 bases. Germline V lookup: CDR1 LNHDA, CDR2 SQIVND (reference sequence). The V segment lost 2 bases and the J segment 0 bases; nucleotides outside the gene matches: 5. CDR3 length: 18 residues. The CDR3 spells CASSIRLAGAGSYNEQFF. CDR3 sequence (DNA): TGTGCCAGTAGTATAAGACTAGCGGGAGCTGGCTCCTACAATGAGCAGTTCTTC.

This sequence joins TRBV4-3 and TRBJ1-1; D is unclear. Germline V gene sequence: CDR1 LGHNA, CDR2 YSLEER. V lost 1 base to trimming and J lost 3 bases, with 9 bases between them. The CDR3 is 14 residues long. The CDR3: CASSQVLRYTEAFF. The CDR3 DNA is TGCGCCAGCAGCCAAGTTCTTAGGTACACTGAAGCTTTCTTT.

This clonotype was counted between two and nine times. CDR3 protein: CASSFPLSGVGNQPQHF. The CDR3 DNA is TGTGCCAGCAGTTTCCCCCTTTCGGGGGTTGGCAATCAGCCCCAGCATTTT. The chain combines TRBV28 with TRBJ1-5, with a weak D call TRBD1 (5 bases). V lost 3 bases to trimming and J lost 2 bases, with 17 bases between them. This CDR3 has 17 amino acids. Per the germline V gene, CDR1 is MDHEN and CDR2 is SYDVKM. Together with reference TRBV28 and TRBJ1-5, the CDR3 gives the full variable domain: DVKVTQSSRYLVKRTGEKVFLECVQDMDHENMFWYRQDPGLGLRLIYFSYDVKMKEKGDIPEGYSVSREKKERFSLILESASTNQTSMYLCASSFPLSGVGNQPQHFGDGTRLSIL.

Concerning this clonotype itself: Just one base apart from a much larger clone, this may be a read error. V usage is TRBV20-1 and J usage is TRBJ1-1; D is possibly TRBD1 (6 bases). The germline CDR1 and CDR2 sequences are DFQATT and SNEGSKA (reference sequence). V lost 4 bases to trimming and J lost 5 bases, with 8 bases between them. The CDR3 covers 11 residues. In nucleotides, the CDR3 is TGCAGTGCTAAAGGGGGGACTGAAGCTTTCTTT. Protein sequence: CSAKGGTEAFF.

This clonotype was seen a few times. The V and J genes are TRBV19 and TRBJ1-5; D is perhaps TRBD1 (5 bases). The V and J ends lost 5 bases and 3 bases respectively, with 14 bases between them. In germline, CDR1 is LNHDA, CDR2 SQIVND (reference sequence). CDR3 length equals 15 residues. CDR3 bases: TGTGCCAGTAGTTTCGGTGGGGCTAACAATCAGCCCCAGCATTTT. Amino acids: CASSFGGANNQPQHF.

In its sample, this clonotype was seen many times. The chain joins TRBV20-1 to TRBJ2-7, with 9 nucleotides matching TRBD1. Unmatched junction bases numbered 1, after V lost 4 bases and J lost 0 bases. The V gene's germline CDR1 is DFQATT and CDR2 SNEGSKA (reference sequence). The CDR3 is 13 residues long. The CDR3 DNA reads TGCAGTGCTAAGGGACAGGGCTCCTACGAGCAGTACTTC. It yields the protein CSAKGQGSYEQYF.

This clonotype has ten or more counts. The chain is built from TRBV12-3 or TRBV12-4 and TRBJ2-3, with D maybe TRBD2 (5 bases). With 5 bases removed from V and 1 base from J, the gap between germline ends came to 28 bases. The CDR3 runs to 20 residues. The CDR3 here is CASSVRPGFSQEARTDTQYF. The DNA for the CDR3 is TGTGCCAGCAGTGTTCGCCCTGGATTCTCTCAGGAGGCTCGCACAGATACGCAGTATTTT.

DNA for the CDR3: TGTGCCAGTAGTATAGGATTCTTCGGCCCCTACGAGCAGTACTTC. Translated, it gives CASSIGFFGPYEQYF. The chain recombines TRBV19 with TRBJ2-7; D is undetermined. This CDR3 is built from 15 residues. V was trimmed by 1 base and J by 2 bases, leaving 12 bases between them. CDR1 is LNHDA and CDR2 is SQIVND in the germline V gene (reference sequence).

The genes are TRBV6-5 and TRBJ2-5; D could derive from TRBD1 or TRBD2 (5 bases each). Trimming removed 0 bases at V and 10 bases at J, with 9 bases between. Germline CDR1 MNHEY, CDR2 SVGAGI. The CDR3 runs 12 residues. CDR3 loop: CASSYSRGIQYF. Written as DNA, the CDR3 is TGTGCCAGCAGTTACTCGAGGGGTATCCAGTACTTC.

The chain employs TRBV27 and TRBJ1-1, with TRBD1 matching 10 bases. Germline CDR1 MNHEY, CDR2 SMNVEV (reference sequence). This CDR3 spans 16 amino acids. Trimming removed 7 bases from V and 5 bases from J; junction bases left unmatched: 13. This CDR3 is CASIITWTGGNTEAFF. In nucleotides, the CDR3 is TGTGCCAGCATCATAACTTGGACAGGGGGGAATACTGAAGCTTTCTTT.

Ten or more counts support this clonotype. V and J are TRBV4-1 and TRBJ2-3; no firm D call. The CDR3 loop spans 13 amino acids. Trimming cost V 3 bases and J 5 bases, with 9 bases left between them. Germline CDR1 reads MGHRA; CDR2 reads YSYEKL. DNA for the CDR3: TGCGCCAGCAGCCAGGTTCGCCTAGATACGCAGTATTTT. It specifies CASSQVRLDTQYF.

This clonotype came up many times. CDR3 coding DNA: TGCAGCGTTGTCCTGGGGTTCGGGGAGCTGTTTTTT. This codes for CSVVLGFGELFF. The V gene is TRBV29-1, the J gene TRBJ2-2; no definite D call. Germline V gene data show CDR1 as SQVTM and CDR2 as ANQGSEA. CDR3 length: 12 residues. Trimming shortened V by 4 bases and J by 7 bases, and 10 bases separated the two germline ends.

This clonotype has at least ten counts. The V call is TRBV7-9, the J call TRBJ1-1, with no clear D. V was pared by 0 bases and J by 7 bases, with 0 bases between. CDR3 length: 10 residues. Germline lookup yields CDR1 SEHNR and CDR2 FQNEAQ (reference sequence). CDR3 sequence reads: CASSLAEAFF. The CDR3 DNA follows: TGTGCCAGCAGCTTAGCTGAAGCTTTCTTT.

This clonotype was found a few times. The chain recombines TRBV30 with TRBJ1-1, with D tentatively TRBD1 (6 bases). The CDR3 spans 12 residues. In germline, CDR1 is GTSNPN, CDR2 SVGIG (reference sequence). This CDR3 is CVLQGLNTEAFF. For the CDR3, the DNA is TGTGTCCTACAGGGCCTGAACACTGAAGCTTTCTTT.

The rearrangement links TRBV20-1 to TRBJ2-1, with D possibly TRBD2 on 5 matching bases. This CDR3 spans 15 amino acids. Germline loops: CDR1 DFQATT, CDR2 SNEGSKA (reference sequence). Trimming pared 5 bases from V and 5 bases from J, leaving 19 bases between. The CDR3 region has the DNA TGCAGTGCTGCCCATGTAGCGTCGGGGAACAATGAGCAGTTCTTC. Translating gives CSAAHVASGNNEQFF.

Many counts were recorded for this clonotype. The rearrangement uses TRBV9 and TRBJ2-3; D assignment may be TRBD1 or TRBD2 (5 bases each). The germline V gene has CDR1 SGDLS and CDR2 YYNGEE. The CDR3 sequence is 15 residues long. Trimming took off 2 bases at V and 2 bases at J, with 12 bases between the two ends. CDR3 amino acids: CASSVEKGPTDTQYF. The CDR3 coding sequence is TGTGCCAGCAGCGTCGAGAAGGGACCCACAGATACGCAGTATTTT.

Remarks on this clonotype: One end of the junction does not line up with germline, which may come from a read error. The chain is built from TRBV29-1 and TRBJ2-1; D is undetermined. In germline, CDR1 is SQVTM, CDR2 ANQGSEA. This CDR3 contains 13 residues. The CDR3 region is CSVVAGDHNGQFF. In nucleotides, the CDR3 is TGCAGCGTTGTCGCTGGCGACCACAATGGGCAGTTCTTC.